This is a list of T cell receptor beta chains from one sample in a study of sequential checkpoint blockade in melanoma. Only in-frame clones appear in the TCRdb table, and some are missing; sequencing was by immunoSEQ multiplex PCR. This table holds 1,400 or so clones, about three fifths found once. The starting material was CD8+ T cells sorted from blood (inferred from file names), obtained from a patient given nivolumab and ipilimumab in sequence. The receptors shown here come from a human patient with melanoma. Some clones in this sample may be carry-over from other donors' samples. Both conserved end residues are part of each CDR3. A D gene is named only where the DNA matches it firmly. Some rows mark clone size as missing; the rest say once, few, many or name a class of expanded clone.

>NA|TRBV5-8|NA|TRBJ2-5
CASAGLFETQYF
TGTGCCAGCGCGGGACTTTTCGAGACCCAGTACTTC
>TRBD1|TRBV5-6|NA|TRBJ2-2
CASNPTPGQGAGELFF
TGTGCCAGCAACCCGACCCCGGGACAGGGAGCCGGGGAGCTGTTTTTT
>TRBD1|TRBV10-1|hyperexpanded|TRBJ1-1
CASSESWSGTENTEAFF
TGCGCCAGCAGTGAGTCTTGGAGTGGGACAGAGAACACTGAAGCTTTCTTT
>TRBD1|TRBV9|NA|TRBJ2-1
CASSPTGLPYNEQFF
TGTGCCAGCAGCCCGACAGGGCTCCCCTACAATGAGCAGTTCTTC
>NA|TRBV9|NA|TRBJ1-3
CASSVAVRNTIYF
TGTGCCAGCAGCGTGGCAGTGCGAAACACCATATATTTT
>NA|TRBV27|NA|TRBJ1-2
CASSFAVGQSYGYTF
TGTGCCAGCAGTTTTGCAGTGGGGCAGAGCTATGGCTACACCTTC
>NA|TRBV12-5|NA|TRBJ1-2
CASGASGLQGKTYGYTF
TGTGCTAGTGGTGCGAGTGGTCTGCAGGGAAAGACCTATGGCTACACCTTC
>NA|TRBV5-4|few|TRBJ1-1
CATRGQMNTEAFF
TGTGCCACCCGAGGGCAGATGAACACTGAAGCTTTCTTT
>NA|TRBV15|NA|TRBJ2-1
CATSRGWQGPYNEQFF
TGTGCCACCAGCAGAGGATGGCAGGGGCCCTACAATGAGCAGTTCTTC
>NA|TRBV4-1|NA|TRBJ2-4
CASTSGEGGEDIQYF
TGCGCCAGCACCTCAGGGGAGGGGGGGGAGGACATTCAGTACTTC
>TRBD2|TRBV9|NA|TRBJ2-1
CASSVDPGTSPYNEQFF
TGTGCCAGCAGCGTAGATCCCGGGACTAGCCCCTACAATGAGCAGTTCTTC
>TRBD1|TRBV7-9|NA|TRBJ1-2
CASSLQGAGYTF
TGTGCCAGCAGTTTACAGGGGGCAGGCTACACCTTC
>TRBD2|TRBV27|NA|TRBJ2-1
CASHLGSSGGYEQFF
TGTGCCAGCCATTTAGGGTCTAGCGGGGGGTATGAGCAGTTCTTC
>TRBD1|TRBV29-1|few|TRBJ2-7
CSVDSDRGYEQYF
TGCAGCGTTGATTCGGACAGGGGCTACGAGCAGTACTTC